The 3 T cell receptor beta chains below come from one sample, sequenced in a study of early T cells in non-severe SARS-CoV-2 infection. TCRdb itself ran the 5' RACE reads through MiXCR, one entry per CDR3 protein. The sample records roughly 80,000 distinct CDR3 sequences, 5.5% to 7.5% being singletons. The sequenced sample consisted of whole blood. The receptors here all came from an adult who was a healthcare worker with PCR-confirmed SARS-CoV-2 infection or an uninfected control (not recorded which).

There are many counts of this clonotype. The V gene is TRBV6-1, the J gene TRBJ1-4, with D tentatively TRBD1 (5 bases). This CDR3 is 15 amino acids long. Germline V gene lookup returns CDR1 MNHNS and CDR2 SASEGT. V lost 5 bases and J 3 bases, leaving 13 bases between the germline ends. In nucleotides, the CDR3 is TGTGCCAGCAGTCGTGGGACGGGAGCTAATGAAAAACTGTTTTTT. It specifies CASSRGTGANEKLFF.

This clonotype has just a few counts. The chain couples TRBV2 to TRBJ1-6; 7 positions match TRBD1. CDR3 length equals 14 residues. V lost 7 bases to trimming and J lost 6 bases; unmatched junction nucleotides: 6. Germline-derived CDR1 and CDR2 are SNHLY and FYNNEI. CDR3 amino acids: CASTGTASNSPLHF. The CDR3 DNA sequence: TGTGCCAGCACCGGGACAGCCTCTAATTCACCCCTCCACTTT.

This clonotype came up many times. This chain links TRBV28 with TRBJ2-3; 8 bases agree with TRBD2. The CDR3 is 16 residues long. V lost 5 bases and J lost 1; bases outside the gene matches: 8. Looked up from germline, CDR1 is MDHEN and CDR2 is SYDVKM. The chain's CDR3 is CASSTQAGGGTDTQYF. CDR3 DNA: TGTGCCAGCAGTACCCAGGCGGGGGGCGGCACAGATACGCAGTATTTT.